This TCR beta chain is from a study of shared clonotypes between healthy human individuals. Trimming cost V 0 bases and J 0 bases; bases outside gene matches: 2. This CDR3 contains 16 residues. Looked up from germline, CDR1 is MGHRA and CDR2 is YSYEKL. Study-level findings and limits: Clonotype sharing among donors likely depends on sequencing depth. Memory subsets generally showed smaller estimated richness than naive subsets did. Sampling involved blood alone; tissue repertoires likely differ.

About this clone itself: Its antigen remains unknown. Distinct nucleotide sequences in the sample also encode this CDR3.

CD8 cells regarded as naive lacked CD45RO, were positively chosen for CCR7, and omitted terminally differentiated effector memory CD45RA+ cells. Here immunoSEQ multiplex PCR was the method, and the copy in TCRdb shows in-frame clones only, minus some. The repertoire holds some 2,000,000 clones, with about 95% as singletons. The chain combines TRBV4-1 with TRBJ2-1; 7 bases agree with TRBD2. This TCR was sampled from a man younger than 30 in good health. What was sequenced was naive CD8+ T cells sorted from blood. For the CDR3, the DNA is TGCGCCAGCAGCCAAGACGGCGGGAGCTCCTACAATGAGCAGTTCTTC. This encodes CASSQDGGSSYNEQFF.